Sequencing of this T cell receptor beta chain was carried out in a study of blood T cells in healthy people across ages. This clonotype was counted at least ten times. For the second PCR, which ran for roughly 6 to 12 cycles, a sample-barcoded 5' primer and a J-beta primer mix were used. MiXCR, run by TCRdb on the 5' RACE reads, gives a single entry per CDR3 protein. The sample lists 650,000 to 800,000 distinct CDR3 sequences; around 43% were seen once. There are 14 residues in the CDR3. Germline assignment: CDR1 ENHRY and CDR2 SYGVKD. Unmatched junction bases numbered 6, after V lost 6 bases and J lost 3 bases.

This clonotype was obtained from a man aged 60 to 69 in good health. The V and J genes are TRBV10-3 and TRBJ2-3; 7 bases are a match to TRBD1. Specimen: blood. This chain's CDR3 is CAISYRGTTDTQYF. Here the CDR3 DNA reads TGTGCCATCAGCTACAGGGGTACGACAGATACGCAGTATTTT.